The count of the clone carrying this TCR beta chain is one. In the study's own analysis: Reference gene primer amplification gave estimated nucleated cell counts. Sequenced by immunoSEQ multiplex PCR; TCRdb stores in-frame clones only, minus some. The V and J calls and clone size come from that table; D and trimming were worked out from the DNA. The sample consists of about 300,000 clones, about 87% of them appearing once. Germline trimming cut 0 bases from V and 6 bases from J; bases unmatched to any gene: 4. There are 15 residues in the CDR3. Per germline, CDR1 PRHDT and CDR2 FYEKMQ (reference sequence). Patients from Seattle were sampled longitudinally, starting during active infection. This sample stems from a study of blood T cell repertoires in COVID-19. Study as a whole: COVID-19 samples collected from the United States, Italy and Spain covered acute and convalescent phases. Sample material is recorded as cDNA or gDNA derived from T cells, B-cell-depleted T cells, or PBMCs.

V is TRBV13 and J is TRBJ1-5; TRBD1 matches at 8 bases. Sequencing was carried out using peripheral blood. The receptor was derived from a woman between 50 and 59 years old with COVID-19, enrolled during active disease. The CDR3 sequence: CASSLGDRESQPQHF. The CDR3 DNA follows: TGTGCCAGCAGCTTAGGGGACAGGGAGAGTCAGCCCCAGCATTTT.